These 10 T cell receptor beta chains originate from one sample sequenced in a study of beta chain features in type 1 diabetes. The study, taken as a whole, reports: People with Type 1 diabetes carried modestly yet significantly shorter TCRB CDR3s in all four CD4+ subsets.

Expressed TCRB transcripts got sequenced, as all isolated RNA was reverse transcribed. Sequencing used immunoSEQ multiplex PCR; TCRdb keeps in-frame clones, though not all of them. In the table there are nearly 700,000 clones, about an eighth of which are singletons. No antigen has been assigned to these receptors. Material: naive CD4+ T cells from blood. Receptors originate from a man between 18 and 35 years old with type 1 diabetes.

V and J are TRBV19 and TRBJ2-1, with D possibly TRBD1 on 5 matching bases. Germline V gene lookup returns CDR1 LNHDA and CDR2 SQIVND (reference sequence). V was cut by 6 bases and J by 7 bases, with 16 bases left in between. The length of the CDR3 is 14 residues. CDR3 residues: CASSTRVLGNEQFF. In DNA form, the CDR3 reads TGTGCCAGTAGCACCAGGGTTTTGGGGAATGAGCAGTTCTTC.

The chain employs TRBV10-3 and TRBJ1-1, with a possible D match to TRBD1 (6 bases). The V gene's germline CDR1 is ENHRY and CDR2 SYGVKD. This CDR3 has 14 residues. Trimming left V 6 bases short and J 1 base short, with 12 bases between. CDR3 amino acids: CAISFGQTNTEAFF. CDR3 bases: TGTGCCATCAGCTTCGGACAGACGAACACTGAAGCTTTCTTT.

This clone was counted between two and nine times. CDR3: CASSPPAVREQETQYF. The CDR3 DNA is TGTGCCAGCTCACCACCGGCAGTGAGGGAACAAGAGACCCAGTACTTC. The rearrangement uses TRBV18 and TRBJ2-5, with D tentatively TRBD2 (5 bases). The germline V gene has CDR1 KGHSH and CDR2 LQKENI. There are 16 residues in the CDR3. Trimming took off 0 bases at V and 2 bases at J, with 13 bases between the two ends. Variable domain in full (rest from reference TRBV18 and TRBJ2-5): NAGVMQNPRHLVRRRGQEARLRCSPMKGHSHVYWYRQLPEEGLKFMVYLQKENIIDESGMPKERFSAEFPKEGPSILRIQQVVRGDSAAYFCASSPPAVREQETQYFGPGTRLLVL.

In its sample, this clone was seen a few times. The gene calls are TRBV14 and TRBJ2-3; 12 bases map to TRBD2. The germline gives CDR1 SGHDN, CDR2 FVKESK. V lost 2 bases to trimming and J lost 5 bases; unmatched junction nucleotides: 5. This CDR3 has 16 residues. CDR3 sequence reads: CASSQRLAGEGDTQYF. CDR3 sequence (DNA): TGTGCCAGCAGCCAACGACTAGCGGGGGAGGGAGATACGCAGTATTTT.

This clone was seen only a few times. The chain recombines TRBV29-1 with TRBJ2-2; 7 nucleotides line up with TRBD2. The CDR3 has 14 residues. The V segment lost 7 bases and the J segment 3 bases; nucleotides outside the gene matches: 8. The V gene's germline CDR1 is SQVTM and CDR2 ANQGSEA. The CDR3 spells CSADAGEDTGELFF. CDR3 nucleotide sequence: TGCAGCGCCGACGCGGGGGAGGACACCGGGGAGCTGTTTTTT.

The chain joins TRBV29-1 to TRBJ2-5; possibly TRBD2 for D (7 bases). CDR1 is SQVTM, CDR2 ANQGSEA, per germline. The CDR3 loop spans 13 amino acids. Deletions cut 8 bases from V and 4 bases from J, with 17 bases between. CDR3 region: CSPMVGGGETQYF. The CDR3 DNA is TGCAGCCCTATGGTGGGAGGGGGAGAGACCCAGTACTTC.

The CDR3 DNA is TGTGCCAGCAGCTCTGCAAGTAACTATGGCTACACCTTC. This codes for CASSSASNYGYTF. This rearrangement joins TRBV5-4 to TRBJ1-2, with D unresolved. Germline CDR1 and CDR2: SGHNT and YYREEE (reference sequence). The V end was cut by 3 bases, the J end by 1 base, with 7 bases between. The CDR3 sequence is 13 residues long.

This clone turned up a few times. The chain carries TRBV4-1 and TRBJ1-2; a possible D gene is TRBD1 (5 bases). Per the germline V gene, CDR1 is MGHRA and CDR2 is YSYEKL. Trimming pared 0 bases from V and 5 bases from J, leaving 16 bases between. This CDR3 contains 16 residues. The CDR3 here is CASSQDLGGIGYGYTF. The CDR3 coding sequence is TGCGCCAGCAGCCAAGATTTGGGGGGAATCGGGTATGGCTACACCTTC.

The chain employs TRBV5-6 and TRBJ1-1; D gene ambiguous. CDR1 and CDR2 (germline): SGHDT, YYEEEE. The ends were cut back, 0 bases at V and 0 bases at J, with 9 bases in the middle. This CDR3 region has 15 residues. DNA of the CDR3: TGTGCCAGCAGCTTGGAAGCACAGATGAACACTGAAGCTTTCTTT. Protein sequence: CASSLEAQMNTEAFF.

The genes are TRBV7-2 and TRBJ2-3; 10 bases line up with TRBD2. This CDR3 region has 16 residues. Germline CDR1 is SGHTA and CDR2 is FQGNSA. After removal of 1 base from V and 7 bases from J, the junction contained 8 bases not matched to a gene. The CDR3 nucleotides read TGTGCCAGCAGCTTAGGTCCAGCGGGGGGGCTGTATACGCAGTATTTT. Translated, it gives CASSLGPAGGLYTQYF.